This section outlines one T cell receptor (beta chain) sequence together with its context. Its antigen is currently unknown. This specimen belongs to a study of cytomegalovirus exposure and HLA in healthy donors. Study-wide findings and caveats: Rare TCR sequences dominated, though some public TCRs recurred in many donors.

TCRdb's table, derived via immunoSEQ multiplex PCR, lists solely in-frame clones and lacks some. The table has approximately 170,000 clones, around four fifths seen once. The TCR comes from a young man in good health and CMV-seropositive. The specimen sequenced was PBMCs.

The DNA for the CDR3 is TGTGCCAGTAGTCCAGCTAGCGGAAACTCCTACGAGCAGTACTTC. Translating it yields CASSPASGNSYEQYF. This chain joins TRBV19 and TRBJ2-7; 7 bases match TRBD2. Germline CDR1 and CDR2: LNHDA and SQIVND (reference sequence). There are 15 residues in the CDR3. The junction had 7 bases not matched to a gene; V was cut back by 5 bases and J by 0 bases.